These 20 T cell receptor beta chains share one sample of origin, sequenced in a study of blood T cells in healthy people across ages (dated by TCRdb to between 2014 and 2017). The method behind the library was 5' RACE. TCRdb records Illumina HiSeq 2500 as the sequencer. A second roughly 6 to 12 cycle PCR used a sample-barcoded 5' primer and a J-beta primer mix. In TCRdb, the public reads were trimmed at Q25 with fastp and aligned with MiXCR, with productive beta chains retained. A single entry per CDR3 protein holds the most common genes and DNA from its merged rows. The sample includes about 650,000 distinct CDR3 sequences, with about 34% observed a single time. Of the sample, 15% is held by the ten largest clones. Material: blood. The receptors were gathered from a woman older than 75 in good health. Donor details come from another sample of the same person, matched by shared clones.

Worth noting for this clonotype: A read error may be the cause here, since a much bigger clone is one base away. CDR3 amino acids: CASSKLGKDTQYF. The DNA of the CDR3 is TGTGCCAGCAGTAAGCTAGGGAAAGATACGCAGTATTTT. The chain couples TRBV6-2 or TRBV6-3 to TRBJ2-3; unclear D gene. The CDR3 is 13 residues long. Germline CDR1 MNHEY, CDR2 SVGEGT. Trimming took 5 bases from V and 5 from J, leaving 11 bases between them.

The chain employs TRBV4-1 and TRBJ1-2; D not certain. This CDR3 spans 14 amino acids. Trimming left V 4 bases short and J 8 bases short, with 17 bases between. Germline CDR1 and CDR2: MGHRA and YSYEKL. This chain's CDR3 is CASSPRTPRRGYTF. CDR3 coding DNA: TGCGCCAGCAGCCCGAGGACGCCTCGTAGAGGCTACACCTTC.

The chain employs TRBV20-1 and TRBJ2-1; TRBD2 matches at 11 bases. The V gene's germline CDR1 is DFQATT and CDR2 SNEGSKA (reference sequence). With 4 bases clipped from V and 6 bases from J, the junction kept 14 bases outside the gene matches. The CDR3 covers 17 residues. DNA of the CDR3: TGCAGTGCTACTCTGACTAGCGGGACCGCTATGGGCAATGAGCAGTTCTTC. Translating gives CSATLTSGTAMGNEQFF.

This clonotype was picked up a small number of times. The rearrangement uses TRBV20-1 and TRBJ1-1; D unclear. V lost 2 bases and J 0 bases, leaving 7 bases between the germline ends. Germline CDR1 is DFQATT and CDR2 is SNEGSKA (reference sequence). The CDR3 covers 13 residues. The CDR3 spells CSARRALNTEAFF. CDR3 in DNA: TGCAGTGCTAGAAGGGCTTTGAACACTGAAGCTTTCTTT.

Ten or more counts support this clonotype. This chain uses TRBV20-1 with TRBJ2-5; D gene ambiguous. V was trimmed by 5 bases and J by 0 bases, leaving 13 bases between them. The CDR3 runs 14 residues. Germline-derived CDR1 and CDR2 are DFQATT and SNEGSKA (reference sequence). This chain's CDR3 is CSAPSETNQETQYF. CDR3 sequence (DNA): TGCAGTGCTCCCTCGGAAACTAACCAAGAGACCCAGTACTTC.

This clonotype was picked up many times. This rearrangement joins TRBV5-6 to TRBJ1-5, with 10 bases that match TRBD1. V lost 3 bases to trimming and J lost 2 bases; unmatched junction nucleotides: 5. The germline V gene encodes CDR1 SGHDT and CDR2 YYEEEE. The CDR3 length is 16 residues. The CDR3 loop reads CASSYTGTGGNQPQHF. DNA for the CDR3: TGTGCCAGCAGCTACACGGGGACAGGGGGCAATCAGCCCCAGCATTTT.

The sample holds many counts of this clonotype. The chain carries TRBV5-1 and TRBJ1-2; TRBD1 matches at 8 bases. V was pared by 4 bases and J by 3 bases, with 8 bases of the junction left unmatched. The germline V gene encodes CDR1 SGHRS and CDR2 YFSETQ. CDR3 length equals 15 residues. DNA for the CDR3: TGCGCCAGCAGCCCCGGACAGGGAAGGGACTATGGCTACACCTTC. Residues: CASSPGQGRDYGYTF.

Note on this clonotype: A clone one base away is much larger, so this may be a read error. The rearrangement uses TRBV12-5 and TRBJ2-1, with TRBD2 identical over 10 bases. The end of the DNA fits TRBJ2-7 better, so the J call may be wrong. The germline V gene has CDR1 LGHNT and CDR2 FRNRAP. CDR3 length: 15 amino acids. CDR3: CASGFGLAAYNEQYF. CDR3 DNA: TGTGCTAGTGGTTTCGGACTAGCGGCCTACAATGAGCAGTACTTC.

The chain is built from TRBV7-2 and TRBJ2-1, with D possibly matching TRBD1 (6 bases). The germline gives CDR1 SGHTA, CDR2 FQGNSA. The CDR3 has 15 amino acids. Trimming left V 4 bases short and J 2 bases short, with 12 bases between. CDR3 DNA: TGTGCCAGCAGCTCAGGGGTCGGAACCTACAATGAGCAGTTCTTC. Its translation: CASSSGVGTYNEQFF.

This chain joins TRBV7-9 and TRBJ1-1; possible D gene TRBD1, 5 bases. This CDR3 is 14 amino acids long. The V and J ends lost 3 bases and 1 base respectively, with 9 bases between them. In germline, CDR1 is SEHNR, CDR2 FQNEAQ (reference sequence). The chain's CDR3 is CASSFTGENTEAFF. The DNA of the CDR3 is TGTGCCAGCAGCTTCACAGGAGAGAACACTGAAGCTTTCTTT.

In this sample, this clonotype turned up many times. The chain employs TRBV20-1 and TRBJ1-5, with D maybe TRBD1 (5 bases). The ends were cut back, 5 bases at V and 0 bases at J, with 11 bases in the middle. The CDR3 has 14 amino acids. Germline loops: CDR1 DFQATT, CDR2 SNEGSKA (reference sequence). This CDR3 is CSALNRYSNQPQHF. CDR3 DNA sequence: TGCAGTGCTCTGAACAGGTATAGCAATCAGCCCCAGCATTTT.

This clonotype was counted a few times. The rearrangement joins TRBV15 to TRBJ2-7, with no clear D. CDR1 and CDR2 (germline): LNHNV, YYDKDF (reference sequence). Trimming removed 5 bases from V and 12 bases from J, with 17 bases in between. CDR3 size: 12 residues. CDR3 in amino acids: CATSCAGLTAYF. The CDR3 nucleotides are TGTGCCACCAGCTGTGCCGGGCTTACGGCGTACTTC.

Many counts were recorded for this clonotype. The gene calls are TRBV20-1 and TRBJ1-4; no clear D gene. This CDR3 is 13 amino acids long. Trimming left V 3 bases short and J 3 bases short, with 8 bases between. The V gene's germline CDR1 is DFQATT and CDR2 SNEGSKA (reference sequence). Here the CDR3 DNA reads TGCAGTGCTAGGACGGGTTCTAATGAAAAACTGTTTTTT. It specifies CSARTGSNEKLFF.

This clonotype was counted at least ten times. CDR3 nucleotides: TGTGCCAGCAGCTCCGGGAGCGAGACTTACGAGCAGTACTTC. It is translated as CASSSGSETYEQYF. The gene calls are TRBV7-9 and TRBJ2-7; maybe TRBD2 (6 bases). Germline lookup yields CDR1 SEHNR and CDR2 FQNEAQ (reference sequence). This CDR3 is built from 14 residues. Trimming took 4 bases from V and 4 from J, leaving 14 bases between them.

This clonotype came up a few times. V and J are TRBV6-2 or TRBV6-3 and TRBJ2-3; D tentatively fits TRBD1 or TRBD2 (6 bases each). The CDR3 has 15 amino acids. Germline CDR1 is MNHEY and CDR2 is SVGEGT. V dropped 2 bases and J dropped 2 bases, with 11 bases sitting between them. CDR3 residues: CASSYDGGPTDTQYF. Written as DNA, the CDR3 is TGTGCCAGCAGTTACGACGGGGGCCCCACAGATACGCAGTATTTT.

This chain connects TRBV3-1 to TRBJ1-1; no definite D call. CDR1 and CDR2 (germline): LGHDT, YNNKEL (reference sequence). V lost 0 bases, J lost 3 bases, and 11 bases lay in between. The CDR3 has 15 amino acids. The CDR3 DNA follows: TGTGCCAGCAGCCAAGATCCCAGACTCGACACTGAAGCTTTCTTT. Protein sequence: CASSQDPRLDTEAFF.

V usage is TRBV7-9 and J usage is TRBJ2-5; no clear D. The end of the DNA aligns better with TRBJ2-1, so the J call may be wrong. The length of the CDR3 is 11 residues. Germline V gives CDR1 SEHNR, CDR2 FQNEAQ (reference sequence). The CDR3 region is CASSSLETQFF. CDR3 coding DNA: TGTGCCAGCAGCTCGTTAGAGACCCAGTTCTTC.

The rearrangement links TRBV6-5 to TRBJ2-4; TRBD2 might be the D (6 bases). The end of the DNA is better explained by TRBJ2-7, so the J call may be wrong. Per the germline V gene, CDR1 is MNHEY and CDR2 is SVGAGI. The CDR3 covers 15 residues. The CDR3 bases are TGTGCCAGCCAGTTACTGGGGGGTAGGTCCTACGAGCAGTACTTC. Residues: CASQLLGGRSYEQYF.

As for this clonotype: The junction does not match germline at one end; this may be a read error. This rearrangement joins TRBV20-1 to TRBJ1-1, with D uncertain. From germline, CDR1 is DFQATT and CDR2 SNEGSKA (reference sequence). The CDR3 is made up of 12 amino acids. Here the CDR3 reads CSTRRVNAEAFF. In nucleotides, the CDR3 is TGCAGTACTAGAAGGGTGAACGCTGAAGCTTTCTTT.

This clonotype was detected only a few times. A read error may be the cause here, since a much bigger clone is one base away. V and J are TRBV24-1 and TRBJ2-5; D assignment may be TRBD1 or TRBD2 (5 bases each). Trimming pared 4 bases from V and 11 bases from J, leaving 13 bases between. Germline values: CDR1 KGHDR, CDR2 SFDVKD. The CDR3 consists of 12 residues. The CDR3 protein is CATSEWGSEQYF. CDR3 coding DNA: TGTGCCACCAGTGAGTGGGGGTCTGAGCAGTACTTC.